The source of this TCR beta chain is a study of blood T cell repertoires in COVID-19. Generated by immunoSEQ multiplex PCR, the TCRdb table keeps only in-frame clones and is missing some. The sample has some 30,000 clones, roughly 90% seen once. CDR3 size: 12 residues. The V end lost 2 bases, the J end lost 7 bases, and 7 bases lay between the germline ends. Sequencing was carried out using peripheral blood. This chain links TRBV12-3 or TRBV12-4 with TRBJ2-3; no definite D call. The clonotype was recovered from a human donor in a cohort sampled during active COVID-19. The CDR3 loop reads CASSLSRYTQYF. The CDR3 region has the DNA TGTGCCAGCAGTTTATCCCGTTATACGCAGTATTTT.